This passage covers 4 T cell receptor beta chains from one sample sequenced in a study of blood T cell repertoires in COVID-19. Clones were read by immunoSEQ multiplex PCR, and TCRdb kept only the in-frame ones, dropping some. The sample has 270,000 or so clones, about 89% seen once. Sequenced: PBMCs or T cells enriched from blood (not recorded which). The receptors shown here come from a woman aged 18 to 35 who had recovered from COVID-19.

This chain links TRBV7-2 with TRBJ1-4, with D possibly matching TRBD1 (6 bases). V shed 5 bases and J shed 5 bases, with 18 bases lying between them. CDR1 and CDR2 (germline): SGHTA, FQGNSA. CDR3 length equals 16 residues. The CDR3 here is CASSLLHRVFNEKLFF. For the CDR3, the DNA is TGTGCCAGCAGCCTCCTTCACAGGGTTTTCAATGAAAAACTGTTTTTT.

The rearrangement uses TRBV19 and TRBJ1-2, with TRBD1 matching 7 bases. Germline CDR1 is LNHDA and CDR2 is SQIVND (reference sequence). The CDR3 consists of 18 residues. The trim removed 3 bases at V and 1 base at J, leaving 14 bases unmatched. The CDR3 loop is CASSILTQGRFFNYGYTF. CDR3 nucleotide sequence: TGTGCCAGTAGTATCCTAACACAGGGGAGATTTTTTAACTATGGCTACACCTTC.

The chain combines TRBV7-9 with TRBJ2-7; D call uncertain. Germline V gene lookup returns CDR1 SEHNR and CDR2 FQNEAQ (reference sequence). V was clipped by 1 base and J by 3 bases, with 7 bases between them. The CDR3 spans 13 residues. DNA of the CDR3: TGTGCCAGCAGCTTAGGGGCCGGCTACGAGCAGTACTTC. Its translation is CASSLGAGYEQYF.

This chain connects TRBV15 to TRBJ1-6, with D possibly being TRBD1 (5 bases). V lost 4 bases and J lost 8, with 12 bases in between. The germline gives CDR1 LNHNV, CDR2 YYDKDF (reference sequence). The CDR3 has 14 residues. The CDR3 protein is CATSTGGRYSPLHF. In DNA form, the CDR3 reads TGTGCCACCAGCACGGGGGGGAGGTATTCACCCCTCCACTTT.